Listed below are T cell receptor beta chains from one sample, sequenced in a study of shared clonotypes between healthy human individuals. Generated by immunoSEQ multiplex PCR, the TCRdb table keeps only in-frame clones and is missing some. Here the sample spans about 2.4 million clones, 93% being singletons. The sequencing input was naive CD4+ T cells from PBMCs. These receptors originate from a man aged 18 to 29 in good health. Some clones in this sample may be carry-over from other donors' samples. Both conserved end residues are part of each CDR3. D genes are given only for firm matches. The listing skips clone size in some rows; elsewhere it reads once, few, many or a size class.

CDR3 DNA	CDR3 protein	V gene	J gene	clone size	D gene
TGTGCCAGCAGCCCACGGACGCCCCCCGATACGCAGTATTTT	CASSPRTPPDTQYF	TRBV7-2	TRBJ2-3	.	.
TGTGCCAGCATCACGGGGAGGACTGAAGCTTTCTTT	CASITGRTEAFF	TRBV11-2	TRBJ1-1	.	.
TGTGCCAGCTCACCATTAGGGCAGAATTCACCCCTCCACTTT	CASSPLGQNSPLHF	TRBV18	TRBJ1-6	.	.
TGTGCCAGCAGCTCCCGACCGGGGGTGGATTATGGTCAGCCCCAGCATTTT	CASSSRPGVDYGQPQHF	TRBV7-6	TRBJ1-5	.	.
TGTGCCAGCAGCTTTCGGTCCAATCAGCCCCAGCATTTT	CASSFRSNQPQHF	TRBV11-2	TRBJ1-5	.	.
TGTGCCAGCAGCTTTAAGCGACAGGGGGCGTGGGGAACTGAAGCTTTCTTT	CASSFKRQGAWGTEAFF	TRBV13	TRBJ1-1	once	TRBD1
TGTGCCAGCAGACTCCAGAGGGAAGCTTTCTTT	CASRLQREAFF	TRBV28	TRBJ1-1	.	.
TGTGCCAGCTCACAGTACTCTGGGGCCAACGTCCTGACTTTC	CASSQYSGANVLTF	TRBV18	TRBJ2-6	.	.
TGTGCCAGCAGCAAAAGACAGGTCCCTAATGAAAAACTGTTTTTT	CASSKRQVPNEKLFF	TRBV7-2	TRBJ1-4	.	.
TGTGCCAGCAGTTCCGGGACTAGACTTCGCACAGATACGCAGTATTTT	CASSSGTRLRTDTQYF	TRBV28	TRBJ2-3	.	TRBD2
TGTGCCACCAGCAGGGATGAGAGGAACACTGAAGCTTTCTTT	CATSRDERNTEAFF	TRBV15	TRBJ1-1	.	.
TGTGCCATCAGTGAGTCGATGAGCGGCCAACAATTC	CAISESMSGQQF	TRBV10-3	TRBJ2-7	.	.
TGTGCCAGCAGCCCCCTCTATGGGAGGGCCTATGAGACCCAGTACTTC	CASSPLYGRAYETQYF	TRBV11-2	TRBJ2-5	.	TRBD2
TGTGCCAGCAGTTTGGTGGGGATACCGGGACTAGCGGGAAAAGAGACCCAGTACTTC	CASSLVGIPGLAGKETQYF	TRBV27	TRBJ2-5	.	TRBD2
TGTGCCAGCAGCCAAGGTGGGGCGTGGCGGGAGATCAGCACAGATACGCAGTATTTT	CASSQGGAWREISTDTQYF	TRBV4-2	TRBJ2-3	.	TRBD2
TGTGCCAGCAGTACAGGGTGGTTCGGGGAGCTGTTTTTT	CASSTGWFGELFF	TRBV6-1	TRBJ2-2	.	.
TGTGCCATCAGTGCAGGACAGGGGAACTATGGCTACACCTTC	CAISAGQGNYGYTF	TRBV10-3	TRBJ1-2	.	TRBD1
TGTGCCAGCAGTTTATCCAAGGTCGGTGGCTACACCTTC	CASSLSKVGGYTF	TRBV27	TRBJ1-2	once	.
TGTGCCAGCAGACTTACAGAGTTAAATGAAAAACTGTTTTTT	CASRLTELNEKLFF	TRBV2	TRBJ1-4	.	.
TGCGCCAGCAGCCAAGATGGGGGGGCCACCGGGGAGCTGTTTTTT	CASSQDGGATGELFF	TRBV4-1	TRBJ2-2	.	.
TGCGCCAGCAGCCAAGGAGGGGGCAGCTATGGCTACACCTTC	CASSQGGGSYGYTF	TRBV4-3	TRBJ1-2	.	TRBD1
TGCGCCAGCAGCTTGGGGGGCCCCCTGTACCAAGAGACCCAGTACTTC	CASSLGGPLYQETQYF	TRBV5-1	TRBJ2-5	.	.
TGTGCCAGCAGTCGTAATAGCAATCAGCCCCAGCATTTT	CASSRNSNQPQHF	TRBV6-5	TRBJ1-5	.	.
TGTGCCAGCAGCCCCCGGACAGTTCGTGATGGCTACACCTTC	CASSPRTVRDGYTF	TRBV7-9	TRBJ1-2	.	.
TGTGCCAGCAGCCCCAGGGGTAGGGTAGCGACAGATACGCAGTATTTT	CASSPRGRVATDTQYF	TRBV9	TRBJ2-3	.	.
TGTGCCAGCAGTTCCGGGAGGGTGTACAATGAGCAGTTCTTC	CASSSGRVYNEQFF	TRBV27	TRBJ2-1	.	TRBD2
TGCGCCAGCAGCTTGGACAGCCCGTCCACCGGGGAGCTGTTTTTT	CASSLDSPSTGELFF	TRBV5-1	TRBJ2-2	.	.
TGCGCCAGCAGCCGAAGCGGGGGACAGGGTAAGGGAGGATCCTACAATGAGCAGTTCTTC	CASSRSGGQGKGGSYNEQFF	TRBV5-1	TRBJ2-1	once	.
TGTGCCAGCAGCCCGGGTGGGGGACTAGCCGGAGATACGCAGTATTTT	CASSPGGGLAGDTQYF	TRBV27	TRBJ2-3	.	TRBD2
TGTGCCACCAGCAAGGGGGGAACAGGGTACTTCACTGAAGCTTTCTTT	CATSKGGTGYFTEAFF	TRBV15	TRBJ1-1	.	.
TGTGCCAGCAGTGCGGCTAATTCACCCCTCCACTTT	CASSAANSPLHF	TRBV25-1	TRBJ1-6	.	.
TGCAGTGCTAGCGGGGAGTTCTTC	CSASGEFF	TRBV20-1	TRBJ2-1	.	.
TGTGCCTGGAGTGATTACCCGGGGGCGGACCCCCTCCACTTT	CAWSDYPGADPLHF	TRBV30	TRBJ1-6	.	.
TGCGCCAGCAGCCGTGACAGGGTTAATTCACCCCTCCACTTT	CASSRDRVNSPLHF	TRBV5-1	TRBJ1-6	.	TRBD1
TGCGCCAGCAGCTTGCGCGGACTAGCGGGAGGGCGGTCGAGTGAGCAGTTCTTC	CASSLRGLAGGRSSEQFF	TRBV5-1	TRBJ2-1	.	TRBD2
TGTGCCAGTAGTGTCAGGGGTTGGGGCTACACCTTC	CASSVRGWGYTF	TRBV19	TRBJ1-2	.	.
TGTGCCAGCAGTGCTAGCGGGAGTATATACAATGAGCAGTTCTTC	CASSASGSIYNEQFF	TRBV2	TRBJ2-1	.	TRBD2
TGTGCCATCACCCCCGGGGGCTACGGGGCCAACGTCCTGACTTTC	CAITPGGYGANVLTF	TRBV10-3	TRBJ2-6	once	.
TGCGCCAGCAGCCAAGAGGACAGGGTCTACGAGCAGTACTTC	CASSQEDRVYEQYF	TRBV4-3	TRBJ2-7	.	TRBD1
TGTGCCAGCAGCCCCCAGGGACAGGGCCTACCCGGCTACACCTTC	CASSPQGQGLPGYTF	TRBV7-3	TRBJ1-2	.	TRBD1
TGTGCCAGCAGTTCCTATCAGACAGGGGATGGCTACACCTTC	CASSSYQTGDGYTF	TRBV7-9	TRBJ1-2	.	TRBD1
TGTGCCAGCAGTATCCAGGGGATGCGCACAGATACGCAGTATTTT	CASSIQGMRTDTQYF	TRBV7-3	TRBJ2-3	few	.
TGTGCCAGCAGTTTACCCCGGGGTGGATGGACTAGCGGGAACACAGATACGCAGTATTTT	CASSLPRGGWTSGNTDTQYF	TRBV28	TRBJ2-3	.	TRBD2
TGTGCCAGCAGCGTCCACCAGAGAAACTATGGCTACACCTTC	CASSVHQRNYGYTF	TRBV11-2	TRBJ1-2	.	.
TGTGCCAGCAGTGGGAGGGATTTCACAGATACGCAGTATTTT	CASSGRDFTDTQYF	TRBV25-1	TRBJ2-3	.	.
TGTGCCTGGAGCCGTTCGGACGGGGCCAGGGGTGAAGCTTTCTTT	CAWSRSDGARGEAFF	TRBV30	TRBJ1-1	.	.
TGTGCCAGCAGCTTAGCCAGGGTTGGGGAAAAACTGTTTTTT	CASSLARVGEKLFF	TRBV7-9	TRBJ1-4	.	.
TGTGCCAGCACACTAGTGGGGCAGGGGACCTACGAGCAGTACTTC	CASTLVGQGTYEQYF	TRBV6-5	TRBJ2-7	.	.
TGTGCCAGCAGTGAACACAGAGTGGGGTACGAGCAGTACTTC	CASSEHRVGYEQYF	TRBV2	TRBJ2-7	.	.
TGTGCCAGCAGGGACGGGGTCACCGGGGAGCTGTTTTTT	CASRDGVTGELFF	TRBV6-5	TRBJ2-2	few	.
TGTGCCAGCAGCTTAGGCGGCAAGAGCTATGGCTACACCTTC	CASSLGGKSYGYTF	TRBV7-2	TRBJ1-2	.	.